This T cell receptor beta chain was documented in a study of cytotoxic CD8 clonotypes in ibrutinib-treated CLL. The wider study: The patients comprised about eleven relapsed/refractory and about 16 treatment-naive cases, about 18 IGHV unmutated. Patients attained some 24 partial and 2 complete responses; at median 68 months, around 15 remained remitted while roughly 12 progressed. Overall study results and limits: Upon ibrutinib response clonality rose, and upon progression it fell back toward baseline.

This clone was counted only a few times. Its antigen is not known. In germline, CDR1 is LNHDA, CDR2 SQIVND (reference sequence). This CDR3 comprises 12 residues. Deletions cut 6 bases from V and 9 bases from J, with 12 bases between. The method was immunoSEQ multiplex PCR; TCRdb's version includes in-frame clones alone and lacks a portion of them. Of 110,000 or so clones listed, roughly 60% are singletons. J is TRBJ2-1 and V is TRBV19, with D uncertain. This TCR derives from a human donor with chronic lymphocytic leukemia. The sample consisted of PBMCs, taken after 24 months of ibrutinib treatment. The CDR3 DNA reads TGTGCCAGTAGCGCTAGGGTCGCTGAGCAGTTCTTC. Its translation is CASSARVAEQFF. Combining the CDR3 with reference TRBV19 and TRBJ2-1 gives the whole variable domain DGGITQSPKYLFRKEGQNVTLSCEQNLNHDAMYWYRQDPGQGLRLIYYSQIVNDFQKGDIAEGYSVSREKKESFPLTVTSAQKNPTAFYLCASSARVAEQFFGPGTRLTVL.